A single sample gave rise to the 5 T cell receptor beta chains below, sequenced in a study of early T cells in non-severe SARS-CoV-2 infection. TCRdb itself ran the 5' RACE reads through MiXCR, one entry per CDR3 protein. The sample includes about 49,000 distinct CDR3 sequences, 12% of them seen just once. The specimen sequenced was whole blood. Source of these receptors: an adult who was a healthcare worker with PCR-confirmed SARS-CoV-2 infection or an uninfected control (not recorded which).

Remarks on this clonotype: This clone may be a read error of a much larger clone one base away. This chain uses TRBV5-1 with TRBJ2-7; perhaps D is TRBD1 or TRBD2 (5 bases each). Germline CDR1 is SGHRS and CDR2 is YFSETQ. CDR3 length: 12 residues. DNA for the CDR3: TGCGCCAGGAGCTTCCGGGGCCACGAGCAGTACTTC. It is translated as CARSFRGHEQYF.

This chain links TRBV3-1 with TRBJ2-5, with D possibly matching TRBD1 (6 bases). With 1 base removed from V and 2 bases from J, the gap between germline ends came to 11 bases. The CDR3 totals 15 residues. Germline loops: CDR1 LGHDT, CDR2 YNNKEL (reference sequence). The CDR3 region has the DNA TGTGCCAGCAGCCAAGTGAGCAGGGGACAAGAGACCCAGTACTTC. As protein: CASSQVSRGQETQYF.

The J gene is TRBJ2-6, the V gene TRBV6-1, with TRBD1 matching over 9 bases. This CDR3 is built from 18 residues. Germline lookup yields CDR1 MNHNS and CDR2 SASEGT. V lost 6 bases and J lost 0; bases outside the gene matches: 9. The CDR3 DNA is TGTGCCAGCAGCGGACAGGGGCCCTTCCTCTCTGGGGCCAACGTCCTGACTTTC. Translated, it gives CASSGQGPFLSGANVLTF.

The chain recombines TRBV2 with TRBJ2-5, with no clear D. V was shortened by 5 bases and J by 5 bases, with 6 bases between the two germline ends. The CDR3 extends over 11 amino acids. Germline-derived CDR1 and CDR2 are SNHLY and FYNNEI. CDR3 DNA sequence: TGTGCCAGCAGTCCATTCGAGACCCAGTACTTC. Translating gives CASSPFETQYF.

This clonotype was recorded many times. Here the CDR3 DNA reads TGTGCCAGCAGCCAAGAAACAGCTATGAGCTCCTACAATGAGCAGTTCTTC. Encoded protein: CASSQETAMSSYNEQFF. V and J are TRBV4-2 and TRBJ2-1; the D is unclear. V lost 0 bases and J 0 bases, leaving 12 bases between the germline ends. The germline V gene has CDR1 LGHNA and CDR2 YNFKEQ. The CDR3 totals 17 residues.